The 11 T cell receptor beta chains below all came from one sample that was sequenced in a study of blood T cells in healthy people across ages. Alongside a J-beta primer mix, a sample-barcoded 5' primer served in a second PCR lasting 7 to 11 cycles. A single record per CDR3 protein comes from TCRdb applying MiXCR to the 5' RACE reads. The sample includes 600,000 to 650,000 distinct CDR3 sequences, 58% seen only once; the top ten take over 30%. The sample consisted of blood. The receptors stem from a man in his sixties in good health.

The gene calls are TRBV6-1 and TRBJ2-6, with D unclear. There are 16 residues in the CDR3. V lost 2 bases and J lost 0, with 8 bases in between. Germline CDR1 and CDR2: MNHNS and SASEGT. CDR3 residues: CASSELWASGANVLTF. The CDR3 DNA reads TGTGCCAGCAGTGAATTATGGGCCTCTGGGGCCAACGTCCTGACTTTC.

The chain joins TRBV7-2 to TRBJ1-6; the D is unclear. Germline CDR1 SGHTA, CDR2 FQGNSA. The CDR3 has 14 residues. V lost 2 bases and J lost 4, with 6 bases in between. The CDR3 region has the DNA TGTGCCAGCAGCTTAACAGCTTATAATTCACCCCTCCACTTT. It specifies CASSLTAYNSPLHF.

The V and J genes are TRBV7-2 and TRBJ2-7, with 13 bases lining up with TRBD2. The J call is doubtful: the DNA matches TRBJ2-5 better. The CDR3 loop spans 18 amino acids. Germline V gene lookup returns CDR1 SGHTA and CDR2 FQGNSA. As DNA, the CDR3 is TGTGCCAGCAGCTTAGGACTAGCGGGGGGACCGTTTCAGGAGACCCAGTACTTC. Translation: CASSLGLAGGPFQETQYF.

V usage is TRBV10-3 and J usage is TRBJ1-6; possible D gene TRBD1, 5 bases. The CDR3 loop spans 16 amino acids. Per germline, CDR1 ENHRY and CDR2 SYGVKD. The V end was cut by 0 bases, the J end by 10 bases, with 16 bases between. Here the CDR3 DNA reads TGTGCCATCAGTGAGTCTGTGGGGGTCGAAGGGTCACCCCTCCACTTT. The encoded protein is CAISESVGVEGSPLHF.

As regards this clonotype: A read error may account for a junction end that differs from germline. The rearrangement links TRBV20-1 to TRBJ2-3, with 7 positions matching TRBD2. Germline lookup yields CDR1 DFQATT and CDR2 SNEGSKA (reference sequence). There are 15 residues in the CDR3. CDR3 region: CSARAGTTITDTRYF. CDR3 coding DNA: TGCAGTGCTAGAGCCGGGACTACAATTACAGATACGCGGTATTTT.

The rearrangement joins TRBV6-5 to TRBJ2-3, with 11 bases lining up with TRBD2. V lost 8 bases, J lost 4 bases, and 5 bases stayed unmatched. The germline V gene has CDR1 MNHEY and CDR2 SVGAGI. This CDR3 contains 14 residues. CDR3 nucleotides: TGTGCCAGCGGGGATAGCGGGGGGGCAGATACGCAGTATTTT. Translated: CASGDSGGADTQYF.

This clonotype was seen more than once but under ten times. J is TRBJ2-5 and V is TRBV10-3, with a weak D call TRBD1 (6 bases). The last part of the DNA fits TRBJ2-7 better; the J call may be wrong. There are 12 residues in the CDR3. Looked up from germline, CDR1 is ENHRY and CDR2 is SYGVKD. The CDR3 reads CAISSGVGEQYF. CDR3 nucleotide sequence: TGTGCCATCAGTTCAGGGGTCGGCGAGCAGTACTTC.

The chain has TRBV6-6 and TRBJ1-4, with D possibly matching TRBD1 (5 bases). The germline CDR1 and CDR2 sequences are MNHNY and SVGAGI (reference sequence). CDR3 length: 16 amino acids. The ends were cut back, 5 bases at V and 4 bases at J, with 17 bases in the middle. The CDR3 loop reads CASSLTQRGNNEKLFF. In DNA, the CDR3 is TGTGCCAGCAGTCTTACTCAGAGGGGTAATAATGAAAAACTGTTTTTT.

As for this clonotype: An end of the junction differs from the germline gene, which may be a read error. V gene TRBV10-3 combines with J gene TRBJ2-5; weak D call: TRBD2 (6 bases). Germline assignment: CDR1 ENHRY and CDR2 SYGVKD. The CDR3 is 14 residues long. The CDR3 reads CAIKESSAQEAQYF. DNA of the CDR3: TGTGCCATCAAAGAATCTAGCGCCCAAGAGGCCCAGTACTTC.

The rearrangement joins TRBV12-3 or TRBV12-4 to TRBJ2-4, with a tentative D call TRBD1 (6 bases). V was pared by 5 bases and J by 0 bases, with 14 bases between. The CDR3 consists of 16 residues. The CDR3 nucleotides are TGTGCCAGCAGTCTGGGACACCACCTAGCCAAAAACATTCAGTACTTC. Its translation: CASSLGHHLAKNIQYF.

The J gene is TRBJ2-1, the V gene TRBV12-3 or TRBV12-4; D unclear. V was clipped by 1 base and J by 6 bases, with 13 bases between them. This CDR3 spans 15 amino acids. The CDR3 sequence is CASSLGTNPGNEQFF. CDR3 in DNA: TGTGCCAGCAGTTTAGGGACGAACCCCGGCAATGAGCAGTTCTTC.